These 15 T cell receptor beta chains came from one sample sequenced in a study of Tregs in tolerant kidney transplant recipients. The table came from immunoSEQ multiplex PCR; TCRdb's copy has only in-frame clones and leaves some out. The sample holds about 240,000 clones; about four fifths are singletons and the top ten take approximately 0.69%. Sequenced material: CD4+ T cells from blood. Every receptor here comes from a human donor in good health.

V is TRBV30 and J is TRBJ2-7; 7 nucleotides line up with TRBD1. V shed 2 bases and J 0 bases; nucleotides not matched to a gene: 13. CDR3 length: 17 residues. Germline CDR1 and CDR2: GTSNPN and SVGIG (reference sequence). The CDR3 protein is CAWSFNRGKILSYEQYF. CDR3 nucleotide sequence: TGTGCCTGGAGTTTCAACAGGGGAAAGATTCTCTCCTACGAGCAGTACTTC.

The chain joins TRBV5-1 to TRBJ2-7, with a tentative D call TRBD1 (5 bases). The CDR3 covers 16 residues. Trimming removed 4 bases at V and 3 bases at J, with 20 bases between. The germline V gene encodes CDR1 SGHRS and CDR2 YFSETQ. CDR3 amino acids: CASSDKLKDTYYEQYF. As DNA, the CDR3 is TGCGCCAGCAGCGACAAACTTAAGGACACTTACTACGAGCAGTACTTC. The full variable domain, with the rest looked up from reference TRBV5-1 and TRBJ2-7, is KAGVTQTPRYLIKTRGQQVTLSCSPISGHRSVSWYQQTPGQGLQFLFEYFSETQRNKGNFPGRFSGRQFSNSRSEMNVSTLELGDSALYLCASSDKLKDTYYEQYFGPGTRLTVT.

This sequence joins TRBV14 and TRBJ1-1; TRBD1 is a possible D gene (5 bases). Trimming stripped 0 bases from V and 4 bases from J, with 12 bases between. In germline, CDR1 is SGHDN, CDR2 FVKESK. CDR3 length: 15 amino acids. The CDR3 DNA follows: TGTGCCAGCAGCCAAGAAGTACAGGCGATCACTGAAGCTTTCTTT. Translating gives CASSQEVQAITEAFF. The whole variable domain, filled in from reference TRBV14 and TRBJ1-1, reads EAGVTQFPSHSVIEKGQTVTLRCDPISGHDNLYWYRRVMGKEIKFLLHFVKESKQDESGMPNNRFLAERTGGTYSTLKVQPAELEDSGVYFCASSQEVQAITEAFFGQGTRLTVV.

The genes are TRBV5-1 and TRBJ2-7; D is possibly TRBD2 (5 bases). This CDR3 comprises 14 residues. Per the germline V gene, CDR1 is SGHRS and CDR2 is YFSETQ. V was trimmed by 1 base and J by 2 bases, leaving 10 bases between them. As DNA, the CDR3 is TGCGCCAGCAGCTTGAGGGCGGGTACCTACGAGCAGTACTTC. Translation gives CASSLRAGTYEQYF.

The chain has TRBV6-1 and TRBJ2-1; 14 nucleotides agree with TRBD2. The CDR3 loop spans 14 amino acids. The germline V gene has CDR1 MNHNS and CDR2 SASEGT. The V segment lost 6 bases and the J segment 8 bases; nucleotides outside the gene matches: 3. CDR3 loop: CASRRLAGGYEQFF. Written as DNA, the CDR3 is TGTGCCAGCAGACGACTAGCGGGAGGGTATGAGCAGTTCTTC.

The chain carries TRBV7-2 and TRBJ2-7, with TRBD1 matching over 8 bases. Per the germline V gene, CDR1 is SGHTA and CDR2 is FQGNSA. CDR3 length: 15 residues. J gave up 6 bases and V 6 bases, and 13 bases lay outside the gene matches. The CDR3, as DNA: TGTGCCAGCAGTTCTTCCGGACAGGGACCTGGCGAGCAGTACTTC. Residues: CASSSSGQGPGEQYF.

The chain is built from TRBV5-1 and TRBJ2-3; D unresolved. CDR1 and CDR2 from the germline V gene are SGHRS and YFSETQ. This CDR3 is 18 amino acids long. Trimming shortened V by 0 bases and J by 4 bases, and 21 bases separated the two germline ends. CDR3 amino acids: CASSLAISAYQRADTQYF. The CDR3 region has the DNA TGCGCCAGCAGCTTGGCCATTTCTGCGTACCAAAGGGCAGATACGCAGTATTTT.

The V call is TRBV10-3, the J call TRBJ2-2, with 7 positions matching TRBD1. The CDR3 runs 12 residues. Germline values: CDR1 ENHRY, CDR2 SYGVKD. Trimming cost V 10 bases and J 5 bases; bases outside gene matches: 4. This CDR3 is CATQGVTGELFF. The CDR3 DNA sequence: TGTGCCACTCAGGGGGTGACCGGGGAGCTGTTTTTT.

This clone was seen a single time. This chain connects TRBV2 to TRBJ2-6; D uncertain. Trimming pared 3 bases from V and 2 bases from J, leaving 5 bases between. Germline CDR1 and CDR2: SNHLY and FYNNEI. This CDR3 is built from 14 residues. The CDR3: CASSEFPGANVLTF. The CDR3 DNA follows: TGTGCCAGCAGTGAGTTCCCTGGGGCCAACGTCCTGACTTTC. Combining the CDR3 with reference TRBV2 and TRBJ2-6 gives the whole variable domain EPEVTQTPSHQVTQMGQEVILRCVPISNHLYFYWYRQILGQKVEFLVSFYNNEISEKSEIFDDQFSVERPDGSNFTLKIRSTKLEDSAMYFCASSEFPGANVLTFGAGSRLTVL.

The rearrangement uses TRBV5-6 and TRBJ1-1; no clear D gene. The CDR3 runs to 15 residues. Germline V gene data show CDR1 as SGHDT and CDR2 as YYEEEE. Trimming took 0 bases from V and 3 from J, leaving 12 bases between them. The CDR3 sequence is CASSLESVGDTEAFF. The CDR3 DNA sequence: TGTGCCAGCAGCTTGGAGTCGGTGGGAGACACTGAAGCTTTCTTT.

The gene calls are TRBV5-1 and TRBJ2-7; 7 bases map to TRBD2. Trimming at V came to 3 bases and at J to 1 base, leaving 10 bases not matched to a gene. Looked up from germline, CDR1 is SGHRS and CDR2 is YFSETQ. The CDR3 spans 16 residues. Here the CDR3 reads CASSSLGGTLSYEQYF. The CDR3 DNA reads TGCGCCAGCAGCTCCCTCGGGGGGACCCTATCCTACGAGCAGTACTTC.

V and J are TRBV29-1 and TRBJ2-3; 13 positions agree with TRBD2. The CDR3 has 16 residues. With V trimmed by 1 base and J by 5 bases, 6 bases remained unmatched. Germline-derived CDR1 and CDR2 are SQVTM and ANQGSEA. The CDR3: CSVEGGLAGARDTQYF. The CDR3 DNA is TGCAGCGTTGAAGGCGGACTAGCGGGGGCGAGAGATACGCAGTATTTT.

The chain recombines TRBV19 with TRBJ1-5; D is possibly TRBD1 (6 bases). Trimming took off 1 base at V and 4 bases at J, with 23 bases between the two ends. The CDR3 sequence is 19 residues long. Germline V CDR1 and CDR2: LNHDA, SQIVND (reference sequence). The CDR3 DNA is TGTGCCAGTAGTATAGCCGGTGGGGGGCTAGGGTCCGGAAATCAGCCCCAGCATTTT. It encodes CASSIAGGGLGSGNQPQHF.

This chain joins TRBV6-6 and TRBJ1-1; possibly TRBD1 for D (5 bases). CDR3 size: 16 residues. Germline CDR1 and CDR2: MNHNY and SVGAGI (reference sequence). V lost 2 bases and J lost 6, with 19 bases in between. This chain's CDR3 is CASSYGTGNRGPEAFF. CDR3 sequence (DNA): TGTGCCAGCAGTTACGGCACAGGCAATCGAGGTCCTGAAGCTTTCTTT.

The chain carries TRBV25-1 and TRBJ1-2; 9 nucleotides agree with TRBD1. The CDR3 sequence is 16 residues long. Germline CDR1 and CDR2: MGHDK and SYGVNS. V shed 8 bases and J 7 bases; nucleotides not matched to a gene: 17. The CDR3 sequence: CASDPGQGWSGLGYTF. CDR3 DNA: TGTGCCAGCGACCCCGGACAGGGGTGGTCGGGGCTTGGCTACACCTTC.